This T cell receptor beta chain emerged from a study of blood T cell repertoires in COVID-19. Study overall: Samples of COVID-19 (acute and convalescent) were obtained from the United States, Italy and Spain. From T cells, B-cell-depleted T cells, or PBMCs came the material, which was cDNA or gDNA.

Sequencing used immunoSEQ multiplex PCR; TCRdb keeps in-frame clones, though not all of them. The sample lists about 130,000 clones, over 75% occurring once. This CDR3 contains 17 residues. Germline V CDR1 and CDR2: SGHTA, FQGNSA. V was trimmed by 2 bases and J by 4 bases, leaving 20 bases between them. The receptor was derived from a man aged 80 or over with active or convalescent COVID-19. Sequencing was done on a sample of peripheral blood. The chain has TRBV7-2 and TRBJ2-5; possibly TRBD2 for D (5 bases). CDR3 DNA: TGTGCCAGCAGCTTATCGGTACCGGGGTCGGGCTCAGAGACCCAGTACTTC. Translated, it gives CASSLSVPGSGSETQYF.